This paragraph reports one TCR beta chain. What it binds is unknown. Sequencing was done directly on freshly isolated, uncultured memory T cells. This sample is drawn from a study of CD4 T cell repertoires in COVID-19. Overall study: After approximately ten days of IL-2 expansion, CFSE-low cells were relabeled and restimulated with other coronavirus spikes.

Trimming took off 5 bases at V and 5 bases at J, with 18 bases between the two ends. Germline V lookup: CDR1 LNHDA, CDR2 SQIVND (reference sequence). This CDR3 comprises 15 residues. Study results and caveats: Some SARS-CoV-2 clonotypes, between about 6 and 28%, recurred in SARS-CoV and/or HKU1 cultures. Sharing of several most expanded SARS-CoV-2-reactive clonotypes across memory subsets suggested intraclonal diversification.

Using immunoSEQ multiplex PCR, the repertoire was profiled, and TCRdb retains in-frame clones only, with some absent. The table lists 20,000 to 25,000 clones, about nine tenths of them singletons. This receptor was taken from a human donor who had COVID-19. Here the sequenced sample was central memory CD4+ T cells from blood, taken before the COVID-19 pandemic. V is TRBV19 and J is TRBJ2-5; maybe TRBD1 (7 bases). The CDR3 loop is CASSSGGSVVETQYF. The CDR3 DNA reads as TGTGCCAGTAGTTCAGGGGGGAGCGTGGTTGAGACCCAGTACTTC.